The rows below give T cell receptor beta chains drawn from one sample of a study of T cell changes during pregnancy in multiple sclerosis. Here immunoSEQ multiplex PCR was the method, and the copy in TCRdb shows in-frame clones only, minus some. The repertoire consists of about 20,000 clones, with 88% occurring once and the leading ten covering approximately 7%. Sequences were derived from CD8+ T cells from peripheral blood mononuclear cells, sampled in the third trimester of pregnancy. Receptors originate from a female donor in good health, enrolled as a control in a pregnancy study. Both conserved end residues are part of each CDR3. Expanded clones are given a class, and other clones once, few, many or no size at all.

>TRBJ1-2|15|NA|TRBV7-9
CASSLAVAGRNGYTF
>TRBJ2-4|14|NA|TRBV6-5
CASSYLGDKNIQYF
>TRBJ2-1|15|NA|TRBV4-2
CASSQEGWGPYEQFF
>TRBJ2-3|17|NA|TRBV5-1
CASSPGLDRGLRDTQYF
>TRBJ2-1|14|NA|TRBV7-9
CASSLELAWNEQFF
>TRBJ2-7|18|NA|TRBV27
CASSLQLAGGLRLYEQYF
>TRBJ2-5|15|once|TRBV19
CASSLSGGRVETQYF
>TRBJ2-5|15|NA|TRBV15
CATSRRTAIQETQYF
>TRBJ2-1|11|NA|TRBV11-2
CASSFINEQFF
>TRBJ1-5|15|NA|TRBV19
CASSPGQYSNQPQHF
>TRBJ1-5|18|medium-sized|TRBV10-1
CASSWCAPARVGRQPQHF
>TRBJ2-3|18|NA|TRBV13
CASSLFPSGREPTNTQYF
>TRBJ2-7|13|NA|TRBV4-1
CASSHAPGDEQYF
>TRBJ1-3|14|NA|TRBV10-3
CAARQSWSGNTIYF
>TRBJ2-3|10|NA|TRBV27
CASGRDTQYF
>TRBJ2-7|15|NA|TRBV28
CASSPGRKELWEQYF
>TRBJ2-7|15|NA|TRBV18
CASSPGAEITYEQYF
>TRBJ2-7|12|NA|TRBV5-5
CASTQGSHEQYF
>TRBJ1-2|13|NA|TRBV6-5
CASSWDSNYGYTF
>TRBJ2-3|16|NA|TRBV5-6
CASDAGVSANGDTQYF
>TRBJ2-3|13|NA|TRBV7-3
CASSLTAEDTQYF
>TRBJ2-7|15|NA|TRBV19
CASSVKDSNFYEQYF
>TRBJ2-7|13|NA|TRBV27
CASSLSDSYEQYF
>TRBJ2-1|16|NA|TRBV27
CASSFHLAGSYNEQFF
>TRBJ2-3|13|NA|TRBV6-1
CASSEAPQNTQYF
>TRBJ1-1|12|few|TRBV2
CASSGQGGRAFF
>TRBJ2-1|11|NA|TRBV5-6
CASSTGGEQFF
>TRBJ2-7|15|NA|TRBV19
CASSTTGLSSYEQYF
>TRBJ2-2|13|many|TRBV19
CASSLREGGELFF
>TRBJ1-4|16|NA|TRBV7-9
CASSPGTLATNEKLFF
>TRBJ2-7|12|NA|TRBV11-2
CASSPTRVEQYF
>TRBJ2-1|16|once|TRBV27
CASTRWGLAGDNEQFF
>TRBJ2-3|15|NA|TRBV2
CASRLPYRRGNTQYF
>TRBJ2-1|14|once|TRBV19
CASSWVGVYNEQFF
>TRBJ2-1|14|NA|TRBV19
CASNEGVVVNEQFF
>TRBJ2-1|15|NA|TRBV7-3
CASSRLAGTPDEQFF
>TRBJ2-1|14|few|TRBV6-4
CASSRIAEGDEQFF